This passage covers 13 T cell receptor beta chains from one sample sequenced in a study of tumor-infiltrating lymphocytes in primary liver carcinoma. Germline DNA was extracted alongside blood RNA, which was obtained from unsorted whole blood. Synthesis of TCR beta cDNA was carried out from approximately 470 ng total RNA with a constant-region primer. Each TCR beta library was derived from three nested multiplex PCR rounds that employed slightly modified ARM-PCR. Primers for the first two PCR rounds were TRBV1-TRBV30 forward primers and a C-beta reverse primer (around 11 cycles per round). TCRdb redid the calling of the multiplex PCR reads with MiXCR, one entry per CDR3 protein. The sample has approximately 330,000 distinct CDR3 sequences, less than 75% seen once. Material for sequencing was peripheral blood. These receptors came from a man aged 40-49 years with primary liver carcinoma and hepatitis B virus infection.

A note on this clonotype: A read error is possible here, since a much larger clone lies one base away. CDR3 amino acids: CASNQLAGGVVEQFF. The CDR3 DNA is TGTGCCAGCAACCAGCTAGCGGGAGGGGTCGTTGAGCAGTTCTTC. The chain combines TRBV4-2 with TRBJ2-1; 12 bases are shared with TRBD2. With V trimmed by 7 bases and J by 9 bases, 10 bases remained unmatched. This CDR3 contains 15 residues. Per germline, CDR1 LGHNA and CDR2 YNFKEQ.

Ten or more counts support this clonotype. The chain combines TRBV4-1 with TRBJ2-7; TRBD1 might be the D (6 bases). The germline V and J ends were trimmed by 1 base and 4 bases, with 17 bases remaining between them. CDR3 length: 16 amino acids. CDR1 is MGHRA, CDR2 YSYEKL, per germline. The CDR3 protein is CASSQGWARGRYEQYF. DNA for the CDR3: TGCGCCAGCAGCCAAGGATGGGCCAGGGGCAGATACGAGCAGTACTTC.

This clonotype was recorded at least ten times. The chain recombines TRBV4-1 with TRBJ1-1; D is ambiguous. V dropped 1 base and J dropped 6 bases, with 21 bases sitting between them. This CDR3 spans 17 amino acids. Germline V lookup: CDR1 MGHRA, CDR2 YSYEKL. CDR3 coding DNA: TGCGCCAGCAGCCAAGTCTTAGACTTTGAACGGCGCGCTGAAGCTTTCTTT. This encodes CASSQVLDFERRAEAFF.

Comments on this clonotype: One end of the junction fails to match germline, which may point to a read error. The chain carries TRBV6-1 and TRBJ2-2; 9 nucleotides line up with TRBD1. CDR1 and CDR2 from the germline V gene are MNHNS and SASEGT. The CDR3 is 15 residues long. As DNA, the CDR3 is TGTGCCAACAGTACACTGACAGGGGGAAGCTGGGAGCTGTTTTTT. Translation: CANSTLTGGSWELFF.

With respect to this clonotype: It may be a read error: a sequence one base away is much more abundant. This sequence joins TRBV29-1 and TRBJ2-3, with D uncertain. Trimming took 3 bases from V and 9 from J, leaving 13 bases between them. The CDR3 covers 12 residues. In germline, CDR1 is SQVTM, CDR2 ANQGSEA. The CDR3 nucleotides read TGCAGCGTTGAGATTGGTAACTTCACGCAGTATTTT. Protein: CSVEIGNFTQYF.

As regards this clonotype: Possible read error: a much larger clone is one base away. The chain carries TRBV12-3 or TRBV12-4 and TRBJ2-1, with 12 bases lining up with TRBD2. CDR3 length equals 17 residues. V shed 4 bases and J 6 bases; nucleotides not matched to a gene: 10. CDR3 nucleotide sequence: TGTGCCAGCAGTTACTCCCTAGCGGGAGGGGAGTCCAATGAGCAGTTCTTC. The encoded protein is CASSYSLAGGESNEQFF.

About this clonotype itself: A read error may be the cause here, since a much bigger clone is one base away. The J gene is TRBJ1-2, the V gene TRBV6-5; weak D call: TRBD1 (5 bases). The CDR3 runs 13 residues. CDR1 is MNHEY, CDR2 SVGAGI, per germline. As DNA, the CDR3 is TGTGCCAGCAGTTACTTCGGCAGGGATGGCAACACCTTC. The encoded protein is CASSYFGRDGNTF.

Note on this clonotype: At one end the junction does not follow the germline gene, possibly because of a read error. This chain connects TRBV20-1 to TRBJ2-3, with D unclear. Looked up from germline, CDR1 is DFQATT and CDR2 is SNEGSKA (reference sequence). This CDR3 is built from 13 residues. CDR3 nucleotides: TGCAGTGCTACTTTTAGGAGCACAGATATGCAGTATTTT. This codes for CSATFRSTDMQYF.

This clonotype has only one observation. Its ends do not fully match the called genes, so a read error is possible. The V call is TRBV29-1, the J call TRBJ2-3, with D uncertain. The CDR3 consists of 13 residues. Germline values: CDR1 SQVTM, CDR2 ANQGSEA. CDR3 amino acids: CSVGRRLTNTQYF. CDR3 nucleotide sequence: TGCAGCGTTGGACGGCGGCTCACAAATACGCAGTATTTT.

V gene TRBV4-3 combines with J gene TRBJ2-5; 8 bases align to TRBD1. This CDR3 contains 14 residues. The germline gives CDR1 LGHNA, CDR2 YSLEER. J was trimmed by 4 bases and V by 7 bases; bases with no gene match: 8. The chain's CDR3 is CASTPGQGRETQYF. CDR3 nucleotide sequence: TGCGCCAGCACCCCAGGACAGGGAAGAGAGACCCAGTACTTC.

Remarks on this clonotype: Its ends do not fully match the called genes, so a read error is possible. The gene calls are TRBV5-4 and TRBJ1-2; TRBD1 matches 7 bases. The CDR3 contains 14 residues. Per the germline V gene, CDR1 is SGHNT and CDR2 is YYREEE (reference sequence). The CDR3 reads CVSRVRGTAYGYTF. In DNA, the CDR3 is TGTGTCAGCAGAGTCCGCGGGACAGCCTATGGCTACACCTTC.

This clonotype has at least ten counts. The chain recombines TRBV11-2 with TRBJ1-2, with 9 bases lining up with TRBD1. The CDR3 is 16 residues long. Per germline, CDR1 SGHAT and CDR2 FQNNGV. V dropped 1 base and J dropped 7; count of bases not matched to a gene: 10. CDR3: CASSLAGTGQTFGYTF. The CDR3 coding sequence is TGTGCCAGCAGCTTAGCGGGGACAGGGCAGACGTTTGGCTACACCTTC.

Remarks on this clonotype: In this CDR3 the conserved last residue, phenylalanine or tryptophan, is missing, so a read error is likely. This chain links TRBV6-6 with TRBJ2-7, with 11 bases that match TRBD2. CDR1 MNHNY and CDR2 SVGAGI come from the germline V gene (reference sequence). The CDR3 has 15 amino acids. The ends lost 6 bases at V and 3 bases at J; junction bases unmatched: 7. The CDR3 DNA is TGTGCCAGCAGCCCGGGACTAGCGGAGCACTACGAGCAGTACCTC. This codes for CASSPGLAEHYEQYL.